This TCR beta chain was found in a study of blood T cell repertoires in COVID-19. Per the authors' pipeline: Using reference gene primer amplification, nucleated cell counts were estimated. Assay: immunoSEQ multiplex PCR; the TCRdb copy retains only in-frame clones and omits some. The V and J calls and the clone size are those of that table, but D and trimming were determined from the DNA. The sample holds 200,000 or so clones; nearly 85% are singletons and the top ten take over 5%. The table lists this clone with many counts. The length of the CDR3 is 16 residues. Trimming stripped 2 bases from V and 4 bases from J, with 14 bases between. Germline-derived CDR1 and CDR2 are KGHDR and SFDVKD.

Input material: peripheral blood. The receptor was derived from a woman aged 25 to 45 with acute or convalescent COVID-19. This rearrangement joins TRBV24-1 to TRBJ1-5; D gene uncertain. The CDR3 is CATSDSLKPGNQPQHF. For the CDR3, the DNA is TGTGCCACCAGTGATTCTCTTAAGCCGGGGAATCAGCCCCAGCATTTT.